A selection of T cell receptor beta chains follows, all from one sample in a study of vaccination and CD4 T cells after COVID-19. TCRdb itself ran the PCR reads through MiXCR, one entry per CDR3 protein. The sample includes about 16,000 distinct CDR3 sequences, 35% of them seen just once. Their antigens are not known. The sequenced material came from cultured CD4+ T cells from blood. Receptors originate from a human donor with COVID-19. The CDR3 runs from the conserved cysteine through the conserved F or W. The D gene is left open where the match is weak. The size of a clone is reported for some rows only, either as once, few or many, or as a class for expanded clones.

j_call	v_call	d_call	clone_size	cdr3_nt	cdr3_aa
TRBJ1-1	TRBV11-3	NA	few	TGTGCCAGCAGCTTAGCTCTTGGGGCGAACACTGAAGCTTTCTTT	CASSLALGANTEAFF
TRBJ2-3	TRBV7-2	TRBD2	NA	TGTGCCAGCAGCTTAAACCGGGGGGACACAGATACGCAGTATTTT	CASSLNRGDTDTQYF
TRBJ1-1	TRBV27	NA	NA	TGTGCCAGCAGAGTTCAGGGGCGCACTGAAGCTTTCTTT	CASRVQGRTEAFF
TRBJ2-4	TRBV5-3	TRBD2	NA	TGTGCCAGCAGCTTGGATGGCGGGGGGGACAAAAACATTCAGTACTTC	CASSLDGGGDKNIQYF
TRBJ1-2	TRBV7-3	NA	few	TGTGCCAGCAGCTTAGAGGGGGGCTATGGCTACACCTTC	CASSLEGGYGYTF
TRBJ2-6	TRBV6-1	NA	few	TGTGCCAGCAGTGAAATGACGGCCAGGGGGACTTTTTCTGGGGCCAACGTCCTGACTTTC	CASSEMTARGTFSGANVLTF
TRBJ1-2	TRBV5-1	NA	NA	TGCGCCAGCAGCTTGGCGCGGGGGCCTAACTATGGCTACACCTTC	CASSLARGPNYGYTF
TRBJ1-6	TRBV4-2	NA	few	TGTGCCAGCAGCCAAGAGTTGTCCTATAATTCACCCCTCCACTTT	CASSQELSYNSPLHF
TRBJ2-3	TRBV20-1	NA	NA	TGCAGTGCTCCGGACAAACTACTTCAGTGGACGCAGTATTTT	CSAPDKLLQWTQYF
TRBJ2-3	TRBV7-2	TRBD2	NA	TGTGCCAGCAGCTCAACGCGGGGGGCTACGGGGAAAGATACGCAGTATTTT	CASSSTRGATGKDTQYF
TRBJ1-2	TRBV7-2	NA	NA	TGTGCCAGCAGAACCAGGGGCGTTGGCTATGGCTACACCTTC	CASRTRGVGYGYTF
TRBJ2-5	TRBV20-1	TRBD1	NA	TGCAGTGCTCCCGACAGGGGGCTGAGGGAGACCCAGTACTTC	CSAPDRGLRETQYF
TRBJ1-1	TRBV5-1	TRBD1	NA	TGCGCCAGCAGCCAGACAGGGGGCGCGGGGAACACTGAAGCTTTCTTT	CASSQTGGAGNTEAFF
TRBJ2-2	TRBV2	NA	NA	TGTGCCAGCAGGAGGACAGACGCGAACACCGGGGAGCTGTTTTTT	CASRRTDANTGELFF
TRBJ2-7	TRBV7-2	TRBD2	NA	TGTGCCAGCAGCCCCTTGGGGGGGTCCTCCTACGAGCAGTACTTC	CASSPLGGSSYEQYF
TRBJ2-2	TRBV12-3/TRBV12-4	NA	NA	TGTGCCAGCAAGTACCCAGGTGGGCCCGGGGAGCTGTTTTTT	CASKYPGGPGELFF
TRBJ2-7	TRBV6-5	NA	NA	TGTGCCAGCAGTTCGCCGACATTGAGCTCCTACGAGCAGTACTTC	CASSSPTLSSYEQYF
TRBJ1-6	TRBV14	NA	few	TGTGCCAGCAGCCAAGAATATCGGGCAGGTTCACCCCTCCACTTT	CASSQEYRAGSPLHF
TRBJ2-7	TRBV6-2/TRBV6-3	NA	few	TGTGCCAGCAGTTACGGGCCAGGACAGCAGCATAACTTC	CASSYGPGQQHNF
TRBJ2-5	TRBV9	NA	NA	TGTGCCAGCAGCGTAGCGTCCGGGGGCGTGTACCAAGAGACCCAGTACTTC	CASSVASGGVYQETQYF
TRBJ2-3	TRBV15	TRBD2	NA	TGTGCCACCAGCAGAGTCGCGGGGGGGGCCGAGGCAGATACGCAGTATTTT	CATSRVAGGAEADTQYF
TRBJ2-2	TRBV10-2	TRBD2	few	TGCGCCAGCAGAAGTAGCGGGGGACTCACCGGGGAGCTGTTTTTT	CASRSSGGLTGELFF
TRBJ1-2	TRBV28	NA	NA	TGTGCCAGCAGTTTATTCGTGACAGCTTCCACCTTC	CASSLFVTASTF
TRBJ2-7	TRBV30	NA	NA	TGTGCCTGGAGTTCAAAGTACGAGCAGTACTTC	CAWSSKYEQYF
TRBJ2-5	TRBV12-3/TRBV12-4	TRBD2	NA	TGTGCCAGCAGAATAGCGGGAGTACGAGAGACCCAGTACTTC	CASRIAGVRETQYF
TRBJ2-7	TRBV21-1	NA	once	TGTGCCAGCAGCAAAGCGGACCCCTACGAGCAGTACTTC	CASSKADPYEQYF
TRBJ1-2	TRBV19	NA	few	TGTGCCAGTAAGGAAGGAGCATATGGCTACACCTTC	CASKEGAYGYTF
TRBJ2-3	TRBV24-1	NA	NA	TGTGCCACCAGTGACCCAGGGTTTAGCACAGATACGCAGTATTTT	CATSDPGFSTDTQYF
TRBJ2-7	TRBV20-1	NA	few	TGCAGTGCTAGAGATGGCAGGGGAGAGTACTTC	CSARDGRGEYF
TRBJ1-1	TRBV7-3	NA	NA	TGTGCCAGCAGCTTAAGAGCCCAGGGCCACACTGAAGCTTTCTTT	CASSLRAQGHTEAFF